Listed below are T cell receptor beta chains from one sample, sequenced in a study of beta chain features in type 1 diabetes. The method was immunoSEQ multiplex PCR; TCRdb's version includes in-frame clones alone and lacks a portion of them. The repertoire holds 600,000 to 700,000 clones, with around an eighth as singletons. Sequenced: naive CD4+ T cells from blood. These TCRs come from a man between 18 and 29 years old with type 1 diabetes. Each CDR3 is given with its conserved first and last residue. The order of the fields is D gene, clone size, V gene, J gene, CDR3 protein, CDR3 DNA. D genes are given only for firm matches. Clone size is not always given. Where it is, it says once, few, many or a class for expanded clones.

>NA|NA|TRBV28|TRBJ1-2
CASSLELGYTF
TGTGCCAGCAGTTTGGAATTGGGCTACACCTTC
>TRBD1|few|TRBV23-1|TRBJ1-2
CASSPLTGHRDYGYTF
TGCGCCAGCAGTCCCTTGACAGGGCATAGGGACTATGGCTACACCTTC
>NA|few|TRBV2|TRBJ1-2
CASSDRVRHSNYGYTF
TGTGCCAGCAGTGACAGAGTCCGGCACTCTAACTATGGCTACACCTTC
>TRBD2|few|TRBV5-1|TRBJ2-3
CASRVGASGDTDTQYF
TGCGCCAGCAGGGTTGGGGCTAGCGGTGACACAGATACGCAGTATTTT
>NA|NA|TRBV18|TRBJ2-3
CASSKGRSTDTQYF
TGTGCCAGCTCCAAAGGCCGGAGCACAGATACGCAGTATTTT
>TRBD2|NA|TRBV28|TRBJ2-7
CASSPYWTSGGLYEQYF
TGTGCCAGCAGTCCCTATTGGACTAGCGGGGGACTCTACGAGCAGTACTTC
>NA|NA|TRBV25-1|TRBJ2-5
CASSSTPQETQYF
TGTGCCAGCAGTTCCACCCCCCAAGAGACCCAGTACTTC
>NA|NA|TRBV7-9|TRBJ2-5
CASSLGGEFQETQYF
TGTGCCAGCAGCTTGGGCGGGGAGTTTCAAGAGACCCAGTACTTC
>TRBD1|NA|TRBV5-4|TRBJ1-2
CASSLVQGYGYTF
TGTGCCAGCAGCTTGGTACAGGGGTATGGCTACACCTTC
>NA|NA|TRBV6-5|TRBJ2-1
CASSDGYYNEQFF
TGTGCCAGCAGCGACGGATACTACAATGAGCAGTTCTTC
>TRBD1|few|TRBV10-3|TRBJ1-1
CAIRGQGTAEAFF
TGTGCCATCAGGGGACAGGGTACCGCTGAAGCTTTCTTT
>NA|NA|TRBV15|TRBJ1-1
CATSSGVVEAFF
TGTGCCACCAGCAGTGGGGTGGTTGAAGCTTTCTTT
>NA|NA|TRBV18|TRBJ1-3
CASSPAMRRSSGNTIYF
TGTGCCAGCTCACCGGCGATGCGGAGGAGCTCTGGAAACACCATATATTTT
>NA|NA|TRBV19|TRBJ1-2
CASSTGVLRGYTF
TGTGCCAGTAGTACAGGGGTCCTGCGGGGCTACACCTTC
>TRBD1|NA|TRBV27|TRBJ1-1
CASTRGQGYTEAFF
TGTGCCAGCACCCGTGGACAGGGATACACTGAAGCTTTCTTT
>TRBD1|NA|TRBV28|TRBJ2-7
CASSRRGGERYEQYF
TGTGCCAGCAGCCGCCGAGGGGGCGAGCGTTACGAGCAGTACTTC
>TRBD1|few|TRBV9|TRBJ1-5
CASSVGQGSNQPQHF
TGTGCCAGCAGCGTAGGACAGGGAAGCAATCAGCCCCAGCATTTT